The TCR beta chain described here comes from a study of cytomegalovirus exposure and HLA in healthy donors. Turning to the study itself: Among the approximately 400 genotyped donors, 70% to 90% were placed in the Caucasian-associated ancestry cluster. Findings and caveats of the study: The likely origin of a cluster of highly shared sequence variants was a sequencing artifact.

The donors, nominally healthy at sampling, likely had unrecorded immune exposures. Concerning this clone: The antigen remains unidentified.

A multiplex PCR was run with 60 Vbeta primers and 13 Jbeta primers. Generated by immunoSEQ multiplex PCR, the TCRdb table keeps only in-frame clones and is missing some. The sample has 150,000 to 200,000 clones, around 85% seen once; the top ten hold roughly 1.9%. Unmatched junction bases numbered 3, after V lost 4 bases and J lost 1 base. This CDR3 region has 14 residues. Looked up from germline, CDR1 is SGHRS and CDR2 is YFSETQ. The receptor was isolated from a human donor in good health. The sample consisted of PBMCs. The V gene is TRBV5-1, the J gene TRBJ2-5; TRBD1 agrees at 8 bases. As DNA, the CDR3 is TGCGCCAGCAGCCATGGGACAGGCCAAGAGACCCAGTACTTC. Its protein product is CASSHGTGQETQYF.